Sequencing of this TCR beta chain was carried out in a study of shared clonotypes between healthy human individuals. General observations from the study: Compared with memory subsets, naive subsets generally had larger estimated richness.

This CDR3 region has 14 residues. Trimming pared 2 bases from V and 8 bases from J, leaving 13 bases between. Germline V gives CDR1 SEHNR, CDR2 FQNEAQ (reference sequence). The assay was immunoSEQ multiplex PCR, and TCRdb's table has in-frame clones only and misses some. Among some 1,100,000 clones listed, around 82% were seen once. With respect to this clone: What it recognizes is unknown.

Study donors comprised healthy, HIV-negative adults devoid of recent acute infection or vaccination. The chain combines TRBV7-9 with TRBJ2-1, with no clear D. The receptor comes from a man between 18 and 29 years old in good health. Some clones in this sample may be carry-over from other donors' samples. Sequenced material: memory CD4+ T cells from PBMCs. The subset is: CD45RA-negative fraction. CDR3 DNA: TGTGCCAGCAGCTTAAGTGGCCTTCGGGATGAGCAGTTCTTC. The encoded protein is CASSLSGLRDEQFF.